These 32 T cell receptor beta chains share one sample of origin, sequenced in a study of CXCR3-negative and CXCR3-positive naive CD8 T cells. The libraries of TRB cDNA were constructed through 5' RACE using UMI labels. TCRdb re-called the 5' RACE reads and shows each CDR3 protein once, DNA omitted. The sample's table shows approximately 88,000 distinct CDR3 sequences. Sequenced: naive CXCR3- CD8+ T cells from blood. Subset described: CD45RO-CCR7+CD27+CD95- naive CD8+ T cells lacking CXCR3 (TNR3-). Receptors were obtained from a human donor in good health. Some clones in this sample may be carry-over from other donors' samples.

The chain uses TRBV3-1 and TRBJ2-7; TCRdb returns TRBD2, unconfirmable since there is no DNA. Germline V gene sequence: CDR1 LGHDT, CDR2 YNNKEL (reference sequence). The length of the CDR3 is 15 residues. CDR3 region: CASSPEGLAGDEQYF.

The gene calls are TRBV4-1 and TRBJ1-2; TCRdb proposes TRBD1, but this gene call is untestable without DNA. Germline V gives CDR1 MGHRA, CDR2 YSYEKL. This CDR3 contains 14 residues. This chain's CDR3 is CASSQYISGDGYTF.

The CDR3 region is CASSEEQASYNSPLHF. The chain recombines TRBV2 with TRBJ1-6; TCRdb's D call of TRBD1 is untestable without DNA. The CDR3 extends over 16 amino acids. Per germline, CDR1 SNHLY and CDR2 FYNNEI.

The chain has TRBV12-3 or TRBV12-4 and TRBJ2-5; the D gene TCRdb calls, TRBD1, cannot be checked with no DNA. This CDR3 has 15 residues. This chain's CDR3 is CASSHLGALGETQYF.

The CDR3 spells CASSNCGGRHQPQHF. The chain links TRBV21-1 to TRBJ1-5; as DNA is missing, the TRBD1 call by TCRdb cannot be tested. TRBV21-1 is assigned pseudogene status. This CDR3 has 15 amino acids.

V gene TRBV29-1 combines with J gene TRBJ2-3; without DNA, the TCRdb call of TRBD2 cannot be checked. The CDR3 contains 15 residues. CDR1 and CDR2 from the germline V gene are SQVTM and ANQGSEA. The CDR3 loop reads CSVEDRRESTDTQYF.

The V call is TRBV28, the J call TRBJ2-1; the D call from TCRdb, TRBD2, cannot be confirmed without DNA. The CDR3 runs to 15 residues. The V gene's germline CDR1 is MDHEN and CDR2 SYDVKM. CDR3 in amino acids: CASSLLSGGVHEQFF.

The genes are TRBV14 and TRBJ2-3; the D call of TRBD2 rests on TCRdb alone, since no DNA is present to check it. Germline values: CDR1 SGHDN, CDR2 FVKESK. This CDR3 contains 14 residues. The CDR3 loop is CASGGTGEGDTQYF.

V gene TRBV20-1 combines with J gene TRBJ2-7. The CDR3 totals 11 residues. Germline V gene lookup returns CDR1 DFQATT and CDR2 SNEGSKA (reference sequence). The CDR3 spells CSAGTFYEQYF.

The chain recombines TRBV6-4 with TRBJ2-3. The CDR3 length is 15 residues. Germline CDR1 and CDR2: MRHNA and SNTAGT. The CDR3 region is CASSEGSGSTDTQYF.

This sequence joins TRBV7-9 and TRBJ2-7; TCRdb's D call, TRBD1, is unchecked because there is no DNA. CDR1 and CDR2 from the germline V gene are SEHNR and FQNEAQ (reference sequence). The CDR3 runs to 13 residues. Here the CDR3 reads CAGGTDNSYEQYF.

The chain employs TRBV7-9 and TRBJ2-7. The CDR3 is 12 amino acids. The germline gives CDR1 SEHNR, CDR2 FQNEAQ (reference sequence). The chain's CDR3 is CASSSSPYEQYF.

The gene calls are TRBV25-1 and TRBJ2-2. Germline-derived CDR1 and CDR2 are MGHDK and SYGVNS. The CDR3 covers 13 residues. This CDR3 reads CASSESEIGELFF. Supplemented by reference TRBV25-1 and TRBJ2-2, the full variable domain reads EADIYQTPRYLVIGTGKKITLECSQTMGHDKMYWYQQDPGMELHLIHYSYGVNSTEKGDLSSESTVSRIRTEHFPLTLESARPSHTSQYLCASSESEIGELFFGEGSRLTVL.

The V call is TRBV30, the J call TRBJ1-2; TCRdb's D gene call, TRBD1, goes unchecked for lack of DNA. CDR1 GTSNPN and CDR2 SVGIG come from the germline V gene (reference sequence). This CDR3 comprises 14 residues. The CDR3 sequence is CAWTPGGISYGYTF. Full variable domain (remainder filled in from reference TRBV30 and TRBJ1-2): SQTIHQWPATLVQPVGSPLSLECTVEGTSNPNLYWYRQAAGRGLQLLFYSVGIGQISSEVPQNLSASRPQDRQFILSSKKLLLSDSGFYLCAWTPGGISYGYTFGSGTRLTVV.

The CDR3 sequence is CSVTPTGLGEQYF. J is TRBJ2-7 and V is TRBV29-1; TCRdb calls TRBD1, which cannot be checked without DNA. Germline CDR1 reads SQVTM; CDR2 reads ANQGSEA. The CDR3 has 13 residues.

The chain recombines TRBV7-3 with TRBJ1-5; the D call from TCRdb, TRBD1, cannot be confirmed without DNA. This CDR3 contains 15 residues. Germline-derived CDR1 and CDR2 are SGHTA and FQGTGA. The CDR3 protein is CASSLIPRGRDNPHF.

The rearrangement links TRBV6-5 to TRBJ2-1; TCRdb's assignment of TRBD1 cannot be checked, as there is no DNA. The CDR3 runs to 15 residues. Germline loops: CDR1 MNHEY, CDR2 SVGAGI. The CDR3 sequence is CASSYFFGNRQEQFF.

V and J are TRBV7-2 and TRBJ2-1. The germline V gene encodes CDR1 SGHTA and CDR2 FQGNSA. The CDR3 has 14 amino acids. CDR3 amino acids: CASSLRSIVNEQFF.

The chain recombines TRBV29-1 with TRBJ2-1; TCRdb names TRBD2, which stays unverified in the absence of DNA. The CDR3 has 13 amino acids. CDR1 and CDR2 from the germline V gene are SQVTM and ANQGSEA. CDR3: CSCGEGPVDEQFF.

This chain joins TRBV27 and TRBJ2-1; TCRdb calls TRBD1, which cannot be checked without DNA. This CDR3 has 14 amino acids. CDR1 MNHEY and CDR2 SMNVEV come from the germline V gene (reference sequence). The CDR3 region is CASSWAIGYNEQFF.

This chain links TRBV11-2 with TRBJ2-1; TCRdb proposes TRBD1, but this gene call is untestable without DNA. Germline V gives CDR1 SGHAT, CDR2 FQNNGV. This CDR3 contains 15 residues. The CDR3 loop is CASSVGQGSYNEQFF.

The CDR3 here is CASSPWDSPVSYEQYF. The chain uses TRBV14 and TRBJ2-7; absent DNA, TCRdb's TRBD2 call cannot be checked. CDR1 SGHDN and CDR2 FVKESK come from the germline V gene. The length of the CDR3 is 16 residues.

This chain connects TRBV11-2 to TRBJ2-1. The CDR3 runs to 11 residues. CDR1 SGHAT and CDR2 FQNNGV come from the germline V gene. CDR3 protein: CASSLFNEQFF.

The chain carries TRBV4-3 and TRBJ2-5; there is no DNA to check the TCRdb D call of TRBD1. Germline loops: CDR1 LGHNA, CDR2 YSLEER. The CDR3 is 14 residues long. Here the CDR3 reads CASSQEWGPGTQYF.

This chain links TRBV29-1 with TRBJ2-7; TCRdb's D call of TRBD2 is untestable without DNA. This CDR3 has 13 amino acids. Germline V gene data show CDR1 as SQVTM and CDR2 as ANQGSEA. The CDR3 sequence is CSAMRVASYEQYF.

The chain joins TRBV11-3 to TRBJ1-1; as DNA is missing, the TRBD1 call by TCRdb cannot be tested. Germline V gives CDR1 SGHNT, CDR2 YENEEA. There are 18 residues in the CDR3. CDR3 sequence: CASSLRGLASKVNTEAFF.

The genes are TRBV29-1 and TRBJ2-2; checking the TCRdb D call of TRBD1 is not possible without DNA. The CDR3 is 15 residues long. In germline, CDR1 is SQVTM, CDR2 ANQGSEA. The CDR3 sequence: CSVVGTAVNTGELFF.

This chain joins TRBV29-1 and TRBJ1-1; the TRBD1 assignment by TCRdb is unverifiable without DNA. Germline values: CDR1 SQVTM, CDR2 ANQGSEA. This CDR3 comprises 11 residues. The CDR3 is CSVTGATEAFF.

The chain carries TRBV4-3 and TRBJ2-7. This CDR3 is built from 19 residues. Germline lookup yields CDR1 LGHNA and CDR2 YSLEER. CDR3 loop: CASSQVRAWAGQFAYEQYF.

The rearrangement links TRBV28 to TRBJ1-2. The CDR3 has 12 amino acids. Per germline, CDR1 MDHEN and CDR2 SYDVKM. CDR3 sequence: CVSDSGYYGYTF.

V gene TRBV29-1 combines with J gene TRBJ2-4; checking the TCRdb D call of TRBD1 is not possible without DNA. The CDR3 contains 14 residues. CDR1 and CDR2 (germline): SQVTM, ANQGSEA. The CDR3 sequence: CSAVLAGGWDIQYF.

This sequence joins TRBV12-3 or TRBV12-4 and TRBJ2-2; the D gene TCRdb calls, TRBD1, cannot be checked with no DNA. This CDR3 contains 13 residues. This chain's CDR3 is CASGTRVAGELFF.